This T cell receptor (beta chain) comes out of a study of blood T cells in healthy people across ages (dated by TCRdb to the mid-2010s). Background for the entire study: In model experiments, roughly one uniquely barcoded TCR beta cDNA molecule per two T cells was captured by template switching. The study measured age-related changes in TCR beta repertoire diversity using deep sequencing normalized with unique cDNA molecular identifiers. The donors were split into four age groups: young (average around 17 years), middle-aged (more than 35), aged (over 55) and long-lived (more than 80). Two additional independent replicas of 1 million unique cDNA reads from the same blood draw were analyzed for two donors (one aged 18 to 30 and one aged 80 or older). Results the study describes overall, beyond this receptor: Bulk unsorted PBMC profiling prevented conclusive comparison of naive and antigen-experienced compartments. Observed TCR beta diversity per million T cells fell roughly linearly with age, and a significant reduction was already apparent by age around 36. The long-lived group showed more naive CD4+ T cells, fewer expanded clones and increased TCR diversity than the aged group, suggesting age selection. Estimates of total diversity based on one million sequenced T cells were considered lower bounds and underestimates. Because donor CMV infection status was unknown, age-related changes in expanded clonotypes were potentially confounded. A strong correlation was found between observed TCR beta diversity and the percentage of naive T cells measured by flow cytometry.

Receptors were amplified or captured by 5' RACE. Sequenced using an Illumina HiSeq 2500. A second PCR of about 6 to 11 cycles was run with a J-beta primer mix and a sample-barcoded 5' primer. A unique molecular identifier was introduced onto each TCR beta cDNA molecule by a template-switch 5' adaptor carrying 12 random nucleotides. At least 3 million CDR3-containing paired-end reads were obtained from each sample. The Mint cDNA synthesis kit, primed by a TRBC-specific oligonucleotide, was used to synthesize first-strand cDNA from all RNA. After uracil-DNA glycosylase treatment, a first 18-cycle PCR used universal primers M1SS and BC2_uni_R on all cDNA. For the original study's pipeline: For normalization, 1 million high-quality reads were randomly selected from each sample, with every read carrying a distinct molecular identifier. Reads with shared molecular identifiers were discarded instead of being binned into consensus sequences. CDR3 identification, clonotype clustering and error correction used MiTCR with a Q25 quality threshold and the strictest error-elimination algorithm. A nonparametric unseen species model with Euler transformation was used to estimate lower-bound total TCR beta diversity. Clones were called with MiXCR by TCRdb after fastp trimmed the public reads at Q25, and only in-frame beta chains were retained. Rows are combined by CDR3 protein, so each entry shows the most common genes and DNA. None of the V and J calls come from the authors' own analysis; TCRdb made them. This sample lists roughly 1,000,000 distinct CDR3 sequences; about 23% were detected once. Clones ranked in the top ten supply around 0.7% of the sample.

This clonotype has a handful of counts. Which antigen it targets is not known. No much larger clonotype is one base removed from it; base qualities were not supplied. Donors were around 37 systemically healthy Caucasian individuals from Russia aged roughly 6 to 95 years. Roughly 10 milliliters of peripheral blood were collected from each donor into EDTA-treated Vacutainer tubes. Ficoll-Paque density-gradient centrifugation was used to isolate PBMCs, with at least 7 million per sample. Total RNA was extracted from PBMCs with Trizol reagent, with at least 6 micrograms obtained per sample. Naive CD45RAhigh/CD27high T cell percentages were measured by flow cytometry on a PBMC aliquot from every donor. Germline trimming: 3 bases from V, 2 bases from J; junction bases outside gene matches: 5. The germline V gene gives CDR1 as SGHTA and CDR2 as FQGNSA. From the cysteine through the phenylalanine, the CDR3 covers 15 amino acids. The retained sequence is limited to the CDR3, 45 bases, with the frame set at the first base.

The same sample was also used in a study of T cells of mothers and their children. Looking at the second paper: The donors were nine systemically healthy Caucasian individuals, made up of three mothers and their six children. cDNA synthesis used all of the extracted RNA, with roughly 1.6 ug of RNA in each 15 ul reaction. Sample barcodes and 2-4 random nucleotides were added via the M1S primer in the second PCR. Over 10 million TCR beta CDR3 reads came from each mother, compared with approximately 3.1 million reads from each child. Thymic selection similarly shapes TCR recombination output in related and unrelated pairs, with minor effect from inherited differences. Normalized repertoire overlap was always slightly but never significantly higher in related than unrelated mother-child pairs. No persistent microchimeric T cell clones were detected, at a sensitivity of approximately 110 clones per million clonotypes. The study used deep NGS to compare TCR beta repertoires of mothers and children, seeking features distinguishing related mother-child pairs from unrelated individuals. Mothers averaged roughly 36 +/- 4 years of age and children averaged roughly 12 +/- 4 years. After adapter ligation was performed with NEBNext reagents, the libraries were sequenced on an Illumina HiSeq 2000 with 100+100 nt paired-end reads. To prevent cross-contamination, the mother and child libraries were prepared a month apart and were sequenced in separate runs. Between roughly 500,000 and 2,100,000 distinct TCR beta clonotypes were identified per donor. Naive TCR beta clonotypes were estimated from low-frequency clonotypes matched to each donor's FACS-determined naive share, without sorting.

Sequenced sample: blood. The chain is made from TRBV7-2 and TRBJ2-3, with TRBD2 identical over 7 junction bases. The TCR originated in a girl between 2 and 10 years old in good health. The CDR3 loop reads CASSFLSGDTDTQYF. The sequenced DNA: TGTGCCAGCAGCTTTTTAAGCGGGGACACAGATACGCAGTATTTT.